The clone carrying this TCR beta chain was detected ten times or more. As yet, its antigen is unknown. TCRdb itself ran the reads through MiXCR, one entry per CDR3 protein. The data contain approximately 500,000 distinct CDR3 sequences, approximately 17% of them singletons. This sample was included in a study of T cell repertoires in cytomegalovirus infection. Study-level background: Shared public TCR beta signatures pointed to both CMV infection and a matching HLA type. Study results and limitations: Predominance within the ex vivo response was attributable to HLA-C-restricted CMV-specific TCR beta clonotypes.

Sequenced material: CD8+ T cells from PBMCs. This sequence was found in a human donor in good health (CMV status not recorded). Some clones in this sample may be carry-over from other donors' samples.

The CDR3 protein is CASSLWGLARTDTQYF. For the CDR3, the DNA is TGTGCCAGCAGTTTATGGGGACTAGCGCGCACAGATACGCAGTATTTT. The V gene is TRBV28, the J gene TRBJ2-3; 10 bases align to TRBD2. With V trimmed by 0 bases and J by 1 base, 1 base remained unmatched. The germline V gene encodes CDR1 MDHEN and CDR2 SYDVKM. The CDR3 has 16 amino acids.